The clone carrying this T cell receptor (beta chain) appeared many times. As yet, its antigen is unknown. The sample originates from a study of blood T cells in healthy people across ages. Findings and limits, study-wide: Among long-lived donors, naive CD4+ cells were more numerous and diversity higher than in aged donors. Because donor CMV status was unknown, expanded clonotype changes were possibly confounded.

Sample donors were healthy Caucasian individuals that came from Russia, aged roughly 6 to 100. CDR1 and CDR2 (germline): SEHNR, FQNEAQ (reference sequence). This CDR3 comprises 14 residues. V was shortened by 3 bases and J by 4 bases, with 12 bases between the two germline ends. Using a J-beta primer mix together with a sample-barcoded 5' primer, a second PCR was run for about 6 to 11 cycles. Each CDR3 protein is one row after TCRdb ran MiXCR on the 5' RACE reads. The top ten hold roughly 8% of the sample, which has about 1.7 million distinct CDR3 sequences, 28% seen once. Sequenced sample: blood. This chain connects TRBV7-9 to TRBJ2-5, with D perhaps TRBD2 (6 bases). The receptor was derived from a woman in her thirties in good health. The CDR3 DNA sequence: TGTGCCAGCAGCTTTATTCAGGGAGGAGAGACCCAGTACTTC. This gives the protein CASSFIQGGETQYF.